This entry is about one T cell receptor beta chain. This clonotype appeared a few times. Its target antigen remains unknown. Base quality data are lacking; no much larger clone is found one base away. TCR beta repertoires were profiled from peripheral blood of under 15 young patients with multiple sclerosis to demonstrate the VDJtools post-analysis software. The patients with multiple sclerosis were children and adolescents between roughly 6 and 15 years of age. This entry is derived from a study of post-analysis software for immune sequencing data (dated by TCRdb to 2014 to 2015). Regarding the complete study: The recorded disease courses included relapsing-remitting, secondary progressive and progressive-relapsing multiple sclerosis, and some patients had no subtype annotation. Patient repertoires were compared against about a dozen previously published healthy control repertoires from donors aged 6 to 25 years. A subset of samples was prepared in parallel using single-end sample barcoding, then pooled and co-amplified after Illumina adapter ligation. On the study overall, not on this receptor specifically: Direct clustering with F measure revealed strong co-clustering of samples prepared in the same batch, which led to a batch-effect correction. Normalized Chao1 diversity was significantly lower in multiple sclerosis patients than controls, suggesting substantial peripheral T-cell clonal expansion. The control group was slightly older than the multiple sclerosis patient group.

Libraries were prepared through PCR. For sequencing, an Illumina HiSeq 2500 was employed. Unique molecular identifiers were incorporated into TCR beta cDNA libraries to reduce PCR and sequencing biases. Per 1 to 10 million input T cells, approximately 500,000 cDNA molecules were obtained, such that each molecule approximated one T cell. The patient libraries were prepared and sequenced with the same protocol used for the earlier healthy control dataset. Samples belonging to the same batch were prepared together, multiplexed and sequenced on a shared HiSeq lane. As for the authors' bioinformatics: MIGEC handled the raw barcoded reads, throwing out single-read molecular identifier groups before consensus assembly and CDR3 extraction. VDJtools was used for post-analysis of the clonotype tables, with diversity normalized by down-sampling every dataset to the smallest sample size. Repertoire overlap clustering matched CDR3 amino acid but not nucleotide sequences to correct batch-related cross-sample contamination. TCRdb reprocessing: public reads trimmed at Q25 with fastp, clones called with MiXCR, in-frame beta chains kept. Every CDR3 protein is listed once, alongside the most common genes and DNA of its rows. The V and J calls, along with clone size, are taken from TCRdb and not from the paper's own processing. The sample data list more than 350,000 distinct CDR3 sequences, and over 30% of these were observed just once. The top ten clones comprise under 9% of the sample.

This receptor was obtained from a girl aged 2 to 9 with multiple sclerosis. Sequenced material: blood.

The DNA sequence follows: TGTGCCAGCAGTGCCCCGGGACTAGCGGGAGATGAGCAGTTCTTC. Its amino acids are CASSAPGLAGDEQFF. This receptor chain uses TRBV6-4 and TRBJ2-1, with 14 middle bases fitting TRBD2. The CDR3 has 15 amino acids, counting the end cysteine and phenylalanine. The sequence is cut down to CDR3 DNA, 45 bases in frame from base 1. The germline V gene encodes CDR1 MRHNA and CDR2 SNTAGT. V trim: 4 bases; J trim: 8 bases; unmatched bases: 4.